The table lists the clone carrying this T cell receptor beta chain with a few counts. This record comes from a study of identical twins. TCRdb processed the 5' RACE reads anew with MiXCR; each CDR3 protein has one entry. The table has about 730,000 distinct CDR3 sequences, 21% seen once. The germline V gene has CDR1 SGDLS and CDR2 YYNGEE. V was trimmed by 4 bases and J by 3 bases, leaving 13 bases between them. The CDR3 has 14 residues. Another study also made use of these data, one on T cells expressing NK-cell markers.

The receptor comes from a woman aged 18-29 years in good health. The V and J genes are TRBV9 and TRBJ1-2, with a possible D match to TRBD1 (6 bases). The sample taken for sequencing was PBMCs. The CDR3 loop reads CASSPQQGDYGYTF. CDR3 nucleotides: TGTGCCAGCAGCCCCCAACAGGGTGACTATGGCTACACCTTC.